This T cell receptor (beta chain) was identified in a study of blood T cell repertoires in COVID-19. Turning to the study itself: T cells, B-cell-depleted T cells, or PBMCs supplied cDNA or gDNA.

Only in-frame clones appear in the TCRdb table, and some are missing; sequencing was by immunoSEQ multiplex PCR. The table shows around 180,000 clones, with about 85% occurring only once. Trimming took off 6 bases at V and 8 bases at J, with 16 bases between the two ends. Germline CDR1 reads MNHEY; CDR2 reads SVGAGI. The length of the CDR3 is 13 residues. Sequencing was performed on peripheral blood. The sequence was obtained from a man aged 80 or over with COVID-19, enrolled during active disease. The V and J genes are TRBV6-5 and TRBJ1-1; D possibly corresponds to TRBD1 (6 bases). The CDR3 region is CASRVPRQAEAFF. The DNA for the CDR3 is TGTGCCAGCAGGGTTCCGCGACAGGCGGAAGCTTTCTTT.